These 30 T cell receptor beta chains came from one sample sequenced in a study of OX40 agonist ivuxolimab in advanced cancers. Here immunoSEQ multiplex PCR was the method, and the copy in TCRdb shows in-frame clones only, minus some. The profile shows 30,000 or so clones, about 77% of them singletons. This specimen consisted of CD4+ or CD8+ T cells sorted from blood, obtained in a trial of the OX40 agonist ivuxolimab. The receptors were sampled from an adult with an advanced solid tumor such as melanoma, head and neck, liver or kidney cancer.

The rearrangement links TRBV5-1 to TRBJ2-7; D is unresolved. Germline loops: CDR1 SGHRS, CDR2 YFSETQ. The CDR3 sequence is 13 residues long. V lost 1 base, J lost 3 bases, and 8 bases lay in between. This chain's CDR3 is CASSLLSRYEQYF. The DNA of the CDR3 is TGCGCCAGCAGCTTGTTGTCACGCTACGAGCAGTACTTC. Supplemented by reference TRBV5-1 and TRBJ2-7, the full variable domain reads KAGVTQTPRYLIKTRGQQVTLSCSPISGHRSVSWYQQTPGQGLQFLFEYFSETQRNKGNFPGRFSGRQFSNSRSEMNVSTLELGDSALYLCASSLLSRYEQYFGPGTRLTVT.

The V call is TRBV7-9, the J call TRBJ1-5; 9 nucleotides line up with TRBD1. V trimming: 5 bases; J trimming: 5 bases; junction bases outside the gene matches: 7. The CDR3 runs to 15 residues. CDR1 SEHNR and CDR2 FQNEAQ come from the germline V gene (reference sequence). Here the CDR3 DNA reads TGTGCCAGCAGCGTAGACAGGGGGAGGGATCAGCCCCAGCATTTT. Residues: CASSVDRGRDQPQHF.

The CDR3 loop reads CASSYARGYTEAFF. In DNA, the CDR3 is TGTGCCAGCAGTTACGCCAGGGGGTACACTGAAGCTTTCTTT. The V gene is TRBV6-6, the J gene TRBJ1-1; 7 nucleotides line up with TRBD1. The ends lost 2 bases at V and 3 bases at J; junction bases unmatched: 3. The CDR3 consists of 14 residues. Germline loops: CDR1 MNHNY, CDR2 SVGAGI (reference sequence).

The rearrangement uses TRBV4-3 and TRBJ1-2, with D uncertain. Germline V gene sequence: CDR1 LGHNA, CDR2 YSLEER. The CDR3 has 12 amino acids. Trimming left V 4 bases short and J 6 bases short, with 9 bases between. CDR3 loop: CASSLGPDGYTF. For the CDR3, the DNA is TGCGCCAGCAGCCTGGGCCCGGATGGCTACACCTTC.

This sequence joins TRBV29-1 and TRBJ2-2; 9 bases match TRBD2. CDR1 and CDR2 from the germline V gene are SQVTM and ANQGSEA. The CDR3 is 15 residues long. Germline trimming cut 2 bases from V and 5 bases from J; bases unmatched to any gene: 6. The CDR3 DNA follows: TGCAGCGTTGAAAGGGCTAGCGGGGTAACCGGGGAGCTGTTTTTT. Its translation is CSVERASGVTGELFF.

This chain uses TRBV29-1 with TRBJ1-1; D call uncertain. The CDR3 has 13 residues. The ends were cut back, 2 bases at V and 1 base at J, with 8 bases in the middle. The V gene's germline CDR1 is SQVTM and CDR2 ANQGSEA. The CDR3 sequence: CSVESGWNTEAFF. The CDR3 bases are TGCAGCGTTGAATCTGGGTGGAACACTGAAGCTTTCTTT.

The chain has TRBV25-1 and TRBJ2-7, with 8 nucleotides matching TRBD2. V dropped 4 bases and J dropped 9; count of bases not matched to a gene: 20. The CDR3 is 17 residues long. Germline CDR1 reads MGHDK; CDR2 reads SYGVNS. The CDR3 DNA follows: TGTGCCAGCAGTGCGCCTTCTATCGCGGGGGGTTCGAGGGGGCAGTACTTC. Its protein product is CASSAPSIAGGSRGQYF.

The CDR3 loop reads CASSIVPGDTQYF. Written as DNA, the CDR3 is TGTGCCAGTAGTATTGTGCCAGGAGATACGCAGTATTTT. The chain uses TRBV19 and TRBJ2-3; D uncertain. V shed 3 bases and J shed 5 bases, with 9 bases lying between them. In germline, CDR1 is LNHDA, CDR2 SQIVND (reference sequence). The CDR3 is made up of 13 amino acids. Combining the CDR3 with reference TRBV19 and TRBJ2-3 gives the whole variable domain DGGITQSPKYLFRKEGQNVTLSCEQNLNHDAMYWYRQDPGQGLRLIYYSQIVNDFQKGDIAEGYSVSREKKESFPLTVTSAQKNPTAFYLCASSIVPGDTQYFGPGTRLTVL.

The genes are TRBV2 and TRBJ2-7; possibly TRBD1 for D (5 bases). V was cut by 5 bases and J by 5 bases, with 16 bases left in between. Germline V gene data show CDR1 as SNHLY and CDR2 as FYNNEI. CDR3 length equals 14 residues. The CDR3 is CASSSGKRTDEQYF. CDR3 in DNA: TGTGCCAGCAGTTCAGGGAAGAGAACCGACGAGCAGTACTTC.

The rearrangement links TRBV11-2 to TRBJ1-6; perhaps TRBD1 as D (5 bases). V lost 0 bases and J 7 bases, leaving 13 bases between the germline ends. CDR1 and CDR2 (germline): SGHAT, FQNNGV. The length of the CDR3 is 16 residues. This CDR3 is CASSLDIQVPNSPLHF. The CDR3 bases are TGTGCCAGCAGCTTAGATATACAGGTTCCAAATTCACCCCTCCACTTT.

This chain connects TRBV9 to TRBJ1-1; 9 bases fit TRBD1. The CDR3 has 13 amino acids. V lost 0 bases, J lost 6 bases, and 0 bases stayed unmatched. CDR1 SGDLS and CDR2 YYNGEE come from the germline V gene. The CDR3, as DNA: TGTGCCAGCAGCGTAGGGACAGGGGCTGAAGCTTTCTTT. Its protein product is CASSVGTGAEAFF.

The chain employs TRBV4-2 and TRBJ2-1; D possibly uses TRBD1 or TRBD2 (6 bases each). Germline V lookup: CDR1 LGHNA, CDR2 YNFKEQ. V lost 2 bases and J lost 3, with 17 bases in between. The CDR3 runs 17 residues. CDR3 amino acids: CASSQHGGQENYNEQFF. CDR3 bases: TGTGCCAGCAGCCAACATGGGGGGCAGGAAAACTACAATGAGCAGTTCTTC.

The chain recombines TRBV7-9 with TRBJ1-6; D not certain. In germline, CDR1 is SEHNR, CDR2 FQNEAQ (reference sequence). This CDR3 region has 17 residues. V was trimmed by 1 base and J by 0 bases, leaving 10 bases between them. CDR3 sequence (DNA): TGTGCCAGCAGCTTAGACGGGAGAAGCTCCTATAATTCACCCCTCCACTTT. Its protein is CASSLDGRSSYNSPLHF.

This clone has just one count. The chain is built from TRBV29-1 and TRBJ2-7; TRBD1 is a possible D gene (6 bases). The CDR3 consists of 13 residues. The V end was cut by 3 bases, the J end by 0 bases, with 9 bases between. Germline CDR1 and CDR2: SQVTM and ANQGSEA. The CDR3 coding sequence is TGCAGCGTTGAGGACAGCCTCTCCTACGAGCAGTACTTC. This sequence encodes CSVEDSLSYEQYF.

V and J are TRBV9 and TRBJ2-3; 8 bases are shared with TRBD2. This CDR3 is built from 15 residues. With V trimmed by 3 bases and J by 4 bases, 7 bases remained unmatched. CDR1 is SGDLS and CDR2 is YYNGEE in the germline V gene. For the CDR3, the DNA is TGTGCCAGCAGCGGTAGCGGGGCCCCCGCAGATACGCAGTATTTT. Protein product: CASSGSGAPADTQYF.

A few counts support this clone. V is TRBV6-5 and J is TRBJ1-1, with 7 bases aligning to TRBD1. CDR1 and CDR2 (germline): MNHEY, SVGAGI. J gave up 1 base and V 2 bases, and 4 bases lay outside the gene matches. The CDR3 has 15 residues. This CDR3 reads CASSYPGQTNTEAFF. DNA of the CDR3: TGTGCCAGCAGTTACCCGGGACAGACGAACACTGAAGCTTTCTTT.

This chain uses TRBV9 with TRBJ2-7; 11 bases agree with TRBD1. CDR3 size: 14 residues. CDR1 is SGDLS, CDR2 YYNGEE, per germline. The V and J ends lost 3 bases and 4 bases, in that order; junction bases with no gene match: 3. This CDR3 reads CASSAGTGGYEQYF. CDR3 sequence (DNA): TGTGCCAGCAGCGCCGGGACAGGGGGGTACGAGCAGTACTTC.

The chain couples TRBV23-1 to TRBJ1-4; 7 bases align to TRBD1. TRBV23-1 is flagged as an ORF with uncertain function. With V trimmed by 8 bases and J by 6 bases, 9 bases remained unmatched. The CDR3 length is 14 residues. CDR3 bases: TGCGCCAGCTATGGGGAGGGGGCGGATGAAAAACTGTTTTTT. It yields the protein CASYGEGADEKLFF.

The CDR3 coding sequence is TGTGCCAGCAGCTTAGGACTCCCCTCTAAGTATGAGCAGTTCTTC. It specifies CASSLGLPSKYEQFF. The V call is TRBV7-9, the J call TRBJ2-1; D gene unclear. V shed 1 base and J shed 8 bases, with 15 bases lying between them. Germline V gene lookup returns CDR1 SEHNR and CDR2 FQNEAQ (reference sequence). The CDR3 extends over 15 amino acids.

This clone was seen only a few times. V is TRBV28 and J is TRBJ2-7; D may be TRBD1 (7 bases). The CDR3 covers 15 residues. CDR1 is MDHEN, CDR2 SYDVKM, per germline. Trimming cost V 7 bases and J 0 bases, with 16 bases left between them. This chain's CDR3 is CASTPSGGTSYEQYF. The CDR3 DNA reads as TGTGCCAGCACCCCATCAGGGGGGACCTCCTACGAGCAGTACTTC.

The CDR3: CASSEDRDFVRNGYTF. CDR3 nucleotides: TGTGCCAGCAGCGAGGACAGGGACTTCGTCCGGAATGGCTACACCTTC. This chain joins TRBV5-8 and TRBJ1-2, with 8 bases that match TRBD1. The CDR3 has 16 amino acids. The germline CDR1 and CDR2 sequences are SGHTS and YDEGEE. The V gene end was trimmed by 4 bases and the J gene end by 6 bases; junction bases not matched to a gene: 14.

This clone was observed a few times. CDR3 nucleotides: TGTGCCAGCAGCGTAGCCCCGACAAGGAGTACATATGGCTACACCTTC. Encoded protein: CASSVAPTRSTYGYTF. The J gene is TRBJ1-2, the V gene TRBV9; D is unclear. V lost 0 bases and J lost 5, with 17 bases in between. The CDR3 is made up of 16 amino acids. CDR1 and CDR2 from the germline V gene are SGDLS and YYNGEE.

J is TRBJ1-2 and V is TRBV7-9; D is unclear. This CDR3 has 14 amino acids. Germline V gives CDR1 SEHNR, CDR2 FQNEAQ (reference sequence). Between the trimmed V and J ends, which lost 5 bases and 2 bases, there was a span of 12 bases. The CDR3 region is CASSPRSGNYGYTF. The CDR3 DNA reads TGTGCCAGCAGCCCCCGATCCGGGAACTATGGCTACACCTTC.

This clone came up a few times. This chain links TRBV6-1 with TRBJ1-2; a weak D match, TRBD1 (5 bases). This CDR3 has 12 residues. Looked up from germline, CDR1 is MNHNS and CDR2 is SASEGT. V lost 10 bases and J lost 3, with 12 bases in between. The CDR3 region has the DNA TGTGCCACCGGGACCTTAGACTATGGCTACACCTTC. Protein: CATGTLDYGYTF.

The rearrangement uses TRBV4-3 and TRBJ2-7, with TRBD1 matching over 7 bases. Unmatched junction bases numbered 7, after V lost 2 bases and J lost 0 bases. This CDR3 has 16 amino acids. The germline CDR1 and CDR2 sequences are LGHNA and YSLEER. The CDR3 DNA reads as TGCGCCAGCAGCCAATCCTCGACAGGGACCTCCTACGAGCAGTACTTC. Its protein product is CASSQSSTGTSYEQYF.

In its sample, this clone was seen once. The chain links TRBV12-5 to TRBJ2-1; 7 bases agree with TRBD1. The germline gives CDR1 LGHNT, CDR2 FRNRAP. The CDR3 is made up of 15 amino acids. V trimming: 6 bases; J trimming: 7 bases; junction bases outside the gene matches: 12. CDR3 bases: TGTGCTAGTGGCCCCGCCGACAGGGTAGGTAATGAGCAGTTCTTC. Its translation: CASGPADRVGNEQFF.

As to this clone: Other DNA sequences in this sample translate to the same CDR3. V is TRBV6-5 and J is TRBJ2-7, with TRBD1 identical over 9 bases. Germline CDR1 reads MNHEY; CDR2 reads SVGAGI. This CDR3 comprises 14 residues. Trimming removed 6 bases from V and 4 bases from J; junction bases left unmatched: 7. CDR3 sequence: CASSPGTGKYEQYF. The CDR3 nucleotides read TGTGCCAGCAGCCCGGGGACAGGGAAATACGAGCAGTACTTC.

The chain has TRBV19 and TRBJ2-2; perhaps TRBD1 as D (6 bases). V lost 1 base and J 8 bases, leaving 20 bases between the germline ends. Germline V gene lookup returns CDR1 LNHDA and CDR2 SQIVND (reference sequence). There are 17 residues in the CDR3. The CDR3 region has the DNA TGTGCCAGTAGTATAGTCGACAGGTTGTTTCAGGCAGGGGAGCTGTTTTTT. It translates to CASSIVDRLFQAGELFF.

The J gene is TRBJ1-5, the V gene TRBV30, with D unclear. Deletions cut 3 bases from V and 7 bases from J, with 22 bases between. Germline-derived CDR1 and CDR2 are GTSNPN and SVGIG (reference sequence). CDR3 length: 16 residues. CDR3 in DNA: TGTGCCTGGAGCCCCAATCGCGCGGAATCCAAACAGCCCCAGCATTTT. This encodes CAWSPNRAESKQPQHF. Drawing the rest from reference TRBV30 and TRBJ1-5, the complete variable domain is SQTIHQWPATLVQPVGSPLSLECTVEGTSNPNLYWYRQAAGRGLQLLFYSVGIGQISSEVPQNLSASRPQDRQFILSSKKLLLSDSGFYLCAWSPNRAESKQPQHFGDGTRLSIL.

The chain recombines TRBV5-6 with TRBJ1-5; D possibly corresponds to TRBD1 (6 bases). Germline V gene data show CDR1 as SGHDT and CDR2 as YYEEEE. Trimming stripped 1 base from V and 2 bases from J, with 13 bases between. This CDR3 contains 16 residues. CDR3 sequence (DNA): TGTGCCAGCAGCTTGTGGGCAGGGGCAGGCAATCAGCCCCAGCATTTT. The encoded protein is CASSLWAGAGNQPQHF.